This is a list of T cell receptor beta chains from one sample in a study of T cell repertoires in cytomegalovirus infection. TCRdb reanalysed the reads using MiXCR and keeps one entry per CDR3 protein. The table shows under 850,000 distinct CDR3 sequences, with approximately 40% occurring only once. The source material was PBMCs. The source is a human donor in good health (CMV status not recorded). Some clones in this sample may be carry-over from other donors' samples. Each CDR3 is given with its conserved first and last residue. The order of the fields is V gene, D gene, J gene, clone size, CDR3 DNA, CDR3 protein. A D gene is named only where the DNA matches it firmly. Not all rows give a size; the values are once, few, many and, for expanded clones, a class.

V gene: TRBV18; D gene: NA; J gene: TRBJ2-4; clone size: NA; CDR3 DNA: TGTGCCAGCTCACCACCGTTCAGGGCTATGATGAACATTCAGTACTTC; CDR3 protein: CASSPPFRAMMNIQYF
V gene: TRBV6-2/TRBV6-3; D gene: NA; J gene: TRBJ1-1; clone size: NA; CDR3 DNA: TGTGCCAGCAGCCTGACGGGAACTGGCACTGAAGCTTTCTTT; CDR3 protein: CASSLTGTGTEAFF
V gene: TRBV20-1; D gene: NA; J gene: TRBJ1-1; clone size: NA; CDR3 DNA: TGCAGTGCCTACAGGGTGAAGGACACTGAAGCTTTCTTT; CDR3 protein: CSAYRVKDTEAFF
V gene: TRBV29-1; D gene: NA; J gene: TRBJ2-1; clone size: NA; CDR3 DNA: TGCAGCGCCTCGGCCCTCTACAATGAGCAGTTCTTC; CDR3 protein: CSASALYNEQFF
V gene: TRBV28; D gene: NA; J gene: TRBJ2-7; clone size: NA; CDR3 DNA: TGTGCCAGCAGCCAACCGGGACTCTTAACCTACGAGCAGTACTTC; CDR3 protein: CASSQPGLLTYEQYF
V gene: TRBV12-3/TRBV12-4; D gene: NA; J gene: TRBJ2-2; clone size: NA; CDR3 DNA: TGTGCCAGTTATTTGGGCGGGACGCGGCCCGGGGAGCTGTTTTTT; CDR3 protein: CASYLGGTRPGELFF
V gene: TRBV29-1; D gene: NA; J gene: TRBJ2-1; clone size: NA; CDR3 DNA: TGCAGCGTTGAATCGGGGGACAGACATTACAATGAGCAGTTCTTC; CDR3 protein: CSVESGDRHYNEQFF
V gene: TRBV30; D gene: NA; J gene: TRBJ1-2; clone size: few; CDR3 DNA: TGTGCCTGGAGTGCATCCAGGGTGGATAGCTACACCTTC; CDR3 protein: CAWSASRVDSYTF
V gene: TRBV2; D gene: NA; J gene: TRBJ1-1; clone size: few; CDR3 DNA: TGTGCCAGCAGTGGGTTCCTTAACACTGAAGCTTTCTTT; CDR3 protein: CASSGFLNTEAFF
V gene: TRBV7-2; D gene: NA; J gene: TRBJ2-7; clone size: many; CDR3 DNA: TGTGCCAGCAGCTTAGGGGGAAGGGCGGGGCCAGACTCCTACGAGCAGTACTTC; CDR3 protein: CASSLGGRAGPDSYEQYF
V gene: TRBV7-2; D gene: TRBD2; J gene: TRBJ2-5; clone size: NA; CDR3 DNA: TGTGCCAGCAGCTTAGGCTTACCCTCCCCGGGACTAGCGGGACGGGAGACCCAGTACTTC; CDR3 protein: CASSLGLPSPGLAGRETQYF
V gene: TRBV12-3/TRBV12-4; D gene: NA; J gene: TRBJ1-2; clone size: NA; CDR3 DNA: TGTGCCAGCAGTGTAAGGGGTATCGCTGGCTACACCTTC; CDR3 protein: CASSVRGIAGYTF
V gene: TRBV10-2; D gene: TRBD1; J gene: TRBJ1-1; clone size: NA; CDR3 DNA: TGCGACAGCAGGACAAGACAGGGCAAGAACACTGAAGCTTTCTTT; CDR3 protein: CDSRTRQGKNTEAFF
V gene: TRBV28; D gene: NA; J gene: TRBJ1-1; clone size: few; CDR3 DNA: TGTGCCAGCAGTTTAACCGCAGGGGAATCTGGAACTGAAGCTTTCTTT; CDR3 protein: CASSLTAGESGTEAFF
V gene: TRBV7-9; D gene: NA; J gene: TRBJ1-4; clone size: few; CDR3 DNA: TGTGCCAGCAGCCCGTCGGGACACAATGAAAAACTGTTTTTT; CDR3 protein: CASSPSGHNEKLFF
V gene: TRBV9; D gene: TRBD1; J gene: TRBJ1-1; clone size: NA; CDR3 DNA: TGTGCCAGCAGCCAGGGACAGACCTTCACTGAAGCTTTCTTT; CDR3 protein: CASSQGQTFTEAFF
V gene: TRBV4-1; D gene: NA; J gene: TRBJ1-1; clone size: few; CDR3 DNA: TGCGCCAGCAGCCGGTCAAGCCTACTGAACACTGAAGCTTTCTTT; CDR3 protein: CASSRSSLLNTEAFF
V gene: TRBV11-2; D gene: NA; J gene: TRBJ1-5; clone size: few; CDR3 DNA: TGTGCCAGCAGCTTAGGTGCGCGGGATCAGCCCCAGCATTTT; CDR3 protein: CASSLGARDQPQHF
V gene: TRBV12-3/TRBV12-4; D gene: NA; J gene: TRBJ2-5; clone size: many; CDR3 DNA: TGTGCCAGCAGTCGGGTGGGAGAGACCCAGTACTTC; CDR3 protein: CASSRVGETQYF
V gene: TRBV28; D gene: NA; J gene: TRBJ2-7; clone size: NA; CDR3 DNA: TGTGCCAGCAGCCTCTCTTGGGAGCAGTACTTC; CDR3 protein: CASSLSWEQYF
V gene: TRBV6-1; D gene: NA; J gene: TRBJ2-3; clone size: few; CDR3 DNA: TGTGCCAGCAGCTTCGGAGGGGGCAATACGCAGTATTTT; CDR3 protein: CASSFGGGNTQYF
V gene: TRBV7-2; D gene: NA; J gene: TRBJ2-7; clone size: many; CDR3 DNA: TGTGCCAGCAGCTTAGGAGCCGGGACGGCATACGAGCAGTACTTC; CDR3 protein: CASSLGAGTAYEQYF
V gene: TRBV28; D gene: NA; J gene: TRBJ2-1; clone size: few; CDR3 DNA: TGTGCCAGCAGTTTAGCGGGAATCGTGGAGCAGTTCTTC; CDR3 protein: CASSLAGIVEQFF
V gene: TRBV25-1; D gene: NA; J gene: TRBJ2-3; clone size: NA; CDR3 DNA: TGTGCCAGCAGTGAATACCCGTGGGGGCTAAGCACAGATACGCAGTATTTT; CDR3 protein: CASSEYPWGLSTDTQYF
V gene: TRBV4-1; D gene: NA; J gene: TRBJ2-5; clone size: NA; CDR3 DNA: TGCGCCAGCAGCAATTCCGGGACCCTGTACTTC; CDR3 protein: CASSNSGTLYF
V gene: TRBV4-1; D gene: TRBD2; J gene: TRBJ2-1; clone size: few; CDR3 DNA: TGCGCCAGCAGCCAAGATCCTAGCGGGGGGGCCCTATACAATGAGCAGTTCTTC; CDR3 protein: CASSQDPSGGALYNEQFF
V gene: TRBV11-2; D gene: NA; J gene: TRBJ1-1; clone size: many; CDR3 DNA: TGTGCCAGCAGCTCGAATACAGGGAGACCTGAAGCTTTCTTT; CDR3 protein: CASSSNTGRPEAFF
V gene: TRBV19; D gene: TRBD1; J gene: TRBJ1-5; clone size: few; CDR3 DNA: TGTGCCAGTCGGGGGACAGGGGGCATTCAGCCCCAGCATTTT; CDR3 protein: CASRGTGGIQPQHF
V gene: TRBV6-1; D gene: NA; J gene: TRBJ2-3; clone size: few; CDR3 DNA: TGTGCCAGCAGTGAAGGGCCGTATACGCAGTATTTT; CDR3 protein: CASSEGPYTQYF
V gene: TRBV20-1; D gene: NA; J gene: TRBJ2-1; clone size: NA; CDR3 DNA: TGCAGTGCTAGAGGGCCGGGCCAGAACAATGAGCAGTTCTTC; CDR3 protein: CSARGPGQNNEQFF
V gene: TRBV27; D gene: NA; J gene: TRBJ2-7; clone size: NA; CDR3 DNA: TGTGCCAGCAGTTTTCTCGCGAGCTCCTACGAGCAGTACTTC; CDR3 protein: CASSFLASSYEQYF
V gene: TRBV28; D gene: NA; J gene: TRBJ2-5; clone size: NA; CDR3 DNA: TGTGCCAGCAGTTTATTAGCGGAAGAGACCCAGTACTTC; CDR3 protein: CASSLLAEETQYF
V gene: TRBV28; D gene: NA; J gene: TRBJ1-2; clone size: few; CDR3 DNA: TGTGCCAGCAGCTTACGGGACGTTCCCCACTATGGCTACACCTTC; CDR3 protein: CASSLRDVPHYGYTF
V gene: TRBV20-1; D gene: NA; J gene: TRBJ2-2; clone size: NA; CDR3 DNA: TGCAGTGCTAGAGATTCCACCTTTAGCGAGGCTAACACCGGGGAGCTGTTTTTT; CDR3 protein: CSARDSTFSEANTGELFF
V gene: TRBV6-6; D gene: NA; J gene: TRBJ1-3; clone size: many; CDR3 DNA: TGTGCCAGCAGTTACTCAGGACGCAGGTCTGGAAACACCATATATTTT; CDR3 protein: CASSYSGRRSGNTIYF
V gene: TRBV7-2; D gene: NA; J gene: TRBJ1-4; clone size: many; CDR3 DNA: TGTGCCAGCAGCTGGGGCAAAGGCGGAACTAATGAAAAACTGTTTTTT; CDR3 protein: CASSWGKGGTNEKLFF
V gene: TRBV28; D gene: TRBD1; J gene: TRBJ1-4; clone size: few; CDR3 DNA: TGTGCCAGCAGTTTAGCCGGGACAGGGAATAATGAAAAACTGTTTTTT; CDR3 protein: CASSLAGTGNNEKLFF
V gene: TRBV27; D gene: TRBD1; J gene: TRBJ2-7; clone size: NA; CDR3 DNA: TGTGCCAGCAGTTTGGTTTGGGGACAGGGGAGATACGAGCAGTACTTC; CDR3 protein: CASSLVWGQGRYEQYF
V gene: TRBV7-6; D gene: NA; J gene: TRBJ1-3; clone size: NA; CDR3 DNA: TGTGCCAGCAGCTTAGCGTCGGAAAACACCATATATTTT; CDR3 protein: CASSLASENTIYF
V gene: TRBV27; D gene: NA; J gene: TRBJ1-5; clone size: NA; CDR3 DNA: TGTGCCAGCAGCGAGACAGGTTATAGCAATCAGCCCCAGCATTTT; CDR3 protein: CASSETGYSNQPQHF
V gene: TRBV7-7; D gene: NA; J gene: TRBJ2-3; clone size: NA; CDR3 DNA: TGTGCTAGCAGCTTGGATACTACCACAGATACGCAGTATTTT; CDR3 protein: CASSLDTTTDTQYF
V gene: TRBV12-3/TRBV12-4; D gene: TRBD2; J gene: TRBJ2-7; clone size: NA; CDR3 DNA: TGTGCCAGCAGTTCCGGACTAGCGGGAAGGTACTTC; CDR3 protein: CASSSGLAGRYF
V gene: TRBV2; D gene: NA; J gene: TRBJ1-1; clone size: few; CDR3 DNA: TGTGCCAGCAGTGAAAACGGGGGGAGGAACACTGAAGCTTTCTTT; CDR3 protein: CASSENGGRNTEAFF
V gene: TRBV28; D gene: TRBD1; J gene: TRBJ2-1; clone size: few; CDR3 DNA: TGTGCCACCAAAAAGGACAGGGATTACAATGAGCAGTTCTTC; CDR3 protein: CATKKDRDYNEQFF
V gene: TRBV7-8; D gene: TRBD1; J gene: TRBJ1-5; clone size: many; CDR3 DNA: TGTGCCAGCAGCTTAGCGGGGACAGGGACTCAGCCCCAGCATTTT; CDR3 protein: CASSLAGTGTQPQHF